This is a list of T cell receptor beta chains from one sample in a study of shared clonotypes between healthy human individuals. TCRdb's table, derived via immunoSEQ multiplex PCR, lists solely in-frame clones and lacks some. The sample lists roughly 1,000,000 clones, about 84% occurring once. Sequencing was carried out using memory CD4+ T cells from PBMCs. The receptors were sampled from a man aged 18 to 35 in good health. Some clones in this sample may be carry-over from other donors' samples. CDR3s include the opening cysteine and the closing phenylalanine or tryptophan. D genes are given only for firm matches. Clone sizes are given selectively: once, few, many, or a class where the clone is expanded.

v_gene,abundance,len,j_gene,d_gene,CDR3nt,CDR3aa
TRBV5-6,.,17,TRBJ1-1,.,TGTGCCAGCAGCTCCAAGGGCAGGGGAGGCTGGGACACTGAAGCTTTCTTT,CASSSKGRGGWDTEAFF
TRBV28,.,14,TRBJ1-5,.,TGTGCCAGCAGTCGTACAGGGAGGGATCAGCCCCAGCATTTT,CASSRTGRDQPQHF
TRBV28,once,15,TRBJ2-2,TRBD2,TGTGCCAGCAAGTCAGCGGGAGTCGGGACCGGGGAGCTGTTTTTT,CASKSAGVGTGELFF
TRBV2,.,15,TRBJ1-2,.,TGTGCCAGCAGTGGGGAGCAGGGAGCTAACTATGGCTACACCTTC,CASSGEQGANYGYTF
TRBV27,.,16,TRBJ2-7,TRBD1,TGTGCCAGCAGTTTAAAGACAGGGGGGTACTCCTACGAGCAGTACTTC,CASSLKTGGYSYEQYF
TRBV6-6,.,15,TRBJ1-5,TRBD1,TGTGCCAGCATTGACAGGGTCTCAGGCAATCAACCCCAGCATTTT,CASIDRVSGNQPQHF
TRBV27,.,20,TRBJ1-2,.,TGTGCCAGCAGTCCATCGGCTTGGGTGAGAGGCTCCTCTACTAACTATGGCTACACCTTC,CASSPSAWVRGSSTNYGYTF
TRBV7-8,.,19,TRBJ2-6,TRBD2,TGTGCCAGCAGCTTAGGTATCCCTAGCGGGAGGGGTGGGGCCAACGTCCTGACTTTC,CASSLGIPSGRGGANVLTF
TRBV18,.,15,TRBJ2-7,.,TGTGCCAGCTCACCGGGTCTGACAGAAGCCTACGAGCAGTACTTC,CASSPGLTEAYEQYF
TRBV4-2,.,15,TRBJ2-7,.,TGTGCCAGCAGCCAACTAGGACAGATCGGCTACGAGCAGTACTTC,CASSQLGQIGYEQYF
TRBV28,.,12,TRBJ1-2,.,TGTGCCAGCAGGTACACCCAGGGTGGCTACACCTTC,CASRYTQGGYTF
TRBV18,.,18,TRBJ1-1,TRBD1,TGTGCCAGCTCACCATCGGCACAGGGGGTAGGGACGAGGACTGAAGCTTTCTTT,CASSPSAQGVGTRTEAFF
TRBV5-6,.,16,TRBJ1-5,TRBD1,TGTGCCAGCAGCTTGGGAGGGACAGGGGTGAATCAGCCCCAGCATTTT,CASSLGGTGVNQPQHF
TRBV7-8,.,13,TRBJ2-1,.,TGTGCCAGCAGCCTCGACAGGCACAATGAGCAGTTCTTC,CASSLDRHNEQFF
TRBV27,.,18,TRBJ1-5,.,TGTGCCAGCAGGCCATTCTTTTGGGGGGGAAAGGGCAATCAGCCCCAGCATTTT,CASRPFFWGGKGNQPQHF
TRBV30,.,13,TRBJ1-3,.,TGTGCCTGGAGCGGAACCCCTGGAAACACCATATATTTT,CAWSGTPGNTIYF
TRBV5-1,many,15,TRBJ1-3,.,TGCGCCAGCAGCTCGCGCGTCGGTTCGCGAAACACCATATATTTT,CASSSRVGSRNTIYF
TRBV30,.,12,TRBJ1-5,.,TGTGCCTGGAGTGTAGGAGGGCAGCCCCAGCATTTT,CAWSVGGQPQHF
TRBV6-4,.,12,TRBJ1-2,.,TGTGCCAGCAGTGACCGCGGCTATGGCTACACCTTC,CASSDRGYGYTF
TRBV28,.,15,TRBJ1-2,TRBD1,TGTGCCAGCAACAGACCAGGACAGGGTAACTATGGCTACACCTTC,CASNRPGQGNYGYTF
TRBV7-2,.,13,TRBJ2-7,TRBD1,TGTGCCAGCAGCTTGACAGGGTTCCACGAGCAGTACTTC,CASSLTGFHEQYF
TRBV9,once,16,TRBJ1-1,.,TGTGCCAGCAGCAGAACGAGGGACCCTATGAACACTGAAGCTTTCTTT,CASSRTRDPMNTEAFF
TRBV28,.,11,TRBJ2-7,.,TGTGCCAGCAGTTCCCCGGGCGAGCAGTACTTC,CASSSPGEQYF